What follows describes a single TCR beta chain. Its antigen is as yet unknown. This CDR3 comprises 13 residues. Germline V gene sequence: CDR1 LNHDA, CDR2 SQIVND (reference sequence). V was pared by 5 bases and J by 5 bases, with 2 bases of the junction left unmatched. TCRdb's copy holds only in-frame clones and misses some; the assay was immunoSEQ multiplex PCR. This sample carries 130,000 or so clones, 60% to 80% of them seen once, and the ten largest clones take around 30%. This sample was included in a study of cytotoxic CD8 clonotypes in ibrutinib-treated CLL. At the level of the study: Response samples were taken after a median of about 12 months on treatment, range 6 to 36.

General study results and limits: Baseline clonality exceeded age-matched healthy donors and tracked circulating CD8+ T-cell counts.

Sequencing used PBMCs, obtained after 12 months of ibrutinib treatment. The chain recombines TRBV19 with TRBJ2-2, with 7 nucleotides matching TRBD2. The sequence came from a human donor with chronic lymphocytic leukemia. The CDR3 here is CASSLRGTGELFF. CDR3 nucleotide sequence: TGTGCCAGTAGTTTGCGGGGGACCGGGGAGCTGTTTTTT.